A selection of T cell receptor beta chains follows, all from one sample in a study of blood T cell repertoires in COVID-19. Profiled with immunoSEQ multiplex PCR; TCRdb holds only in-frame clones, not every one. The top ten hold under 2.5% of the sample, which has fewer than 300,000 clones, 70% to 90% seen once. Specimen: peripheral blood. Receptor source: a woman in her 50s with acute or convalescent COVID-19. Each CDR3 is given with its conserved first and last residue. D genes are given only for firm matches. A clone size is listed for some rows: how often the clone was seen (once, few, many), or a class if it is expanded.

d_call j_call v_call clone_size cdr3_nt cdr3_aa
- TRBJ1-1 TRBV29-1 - TGCAGCGTCAGATGGGGGCAGGAGCCGAACACTGAAGCTTTCTTT CSVRWGQEPNTEAFF
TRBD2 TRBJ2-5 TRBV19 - TGTGCCAGTAGCTTTAGCGGGACGTACCAAGAGACCCAGTACTTC CASSFSGTYQETQYF
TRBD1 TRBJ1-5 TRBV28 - TGTGCCAGCATCGAGGCCGGGACAGGGGGCGGAAATCAGCCCCAGCATTTT CASIEAGTGGGNQPQHF
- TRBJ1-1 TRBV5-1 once TGCGCCAGCAGCTTGGCCGCGGCAGCTCCAAACACTGAAGCTTTCTTT CASSLAAAAPNTEAFF
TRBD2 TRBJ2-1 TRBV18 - TGTGCCAGCTCACCGGGACTAGTCGGTAATGAGCAGTTCTTC CASSPGLVGNEQFF
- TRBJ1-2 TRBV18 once TGTGCCAGCTCACCAGGCGGGGAAAGTGGCTACACCTTC CASSPGGESGYTF
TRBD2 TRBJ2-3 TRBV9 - TGTGCCAGCAGCGTAGGTGGGGGAGGGCTGGCAGATACGCAGTATTTT CASSVGGGGLADTQYF
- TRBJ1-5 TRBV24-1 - TGTGCCACCAGTGATTCGGGTCAGCCCCAGCATTTT CATSDSGQPQHF
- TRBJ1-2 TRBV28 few TGTGCCAGCACCCTAGGGGGTTCTCCAACTAACTATGGCTACACCTTC CASTLGGSPTNYGYTF
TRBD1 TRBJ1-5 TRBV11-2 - TGTGCCAGCAGCTCCAGGACAGGGACGAGCAATCAGCCCCAGCATTTT CASSSRTGTSNQPQHF
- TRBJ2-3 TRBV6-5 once TGCCACTCCAGGGGTGATAGCACAGATACGCAGTATTTT CHSRGDSTDTQYF
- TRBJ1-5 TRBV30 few TGTGCCTGGAGTGGTCTCGGTAGCAATCAGCCCCAGCATTTT CAWSGLGSNQPQHF
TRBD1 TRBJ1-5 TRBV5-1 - TGCGCCAGCAGGGGGCAGGGGGCAAATCAGCCCCAGCATTTT CASRGQGANQPQHF
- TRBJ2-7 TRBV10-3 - TGTGCCATATCATCCCAGTCAGGGACCTACGAGCAGTACTTC CAISSQSGTYEQYF
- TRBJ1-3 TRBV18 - TGTGCCAGCTCACCTTACAACCGGGACTACTCTGGAAACACCATATATTTT CASSPYNRDYSGNTIYF
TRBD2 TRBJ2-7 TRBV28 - TGTGCCAGCAGTTCCCTATCAGGGACTAGGGAACATGCGGGGCAGTACTTC CASSSLSGTREHAGQYF
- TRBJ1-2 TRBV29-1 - TGCAGCGTTGCACCAACAGGGACCGACGACACCTTC CSVAPTGTDDTF
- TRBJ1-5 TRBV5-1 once TGCGCCAGCAGCTTGGATCTTGATCAGCCCCAGCATTTT CASSLDLDQPQHF
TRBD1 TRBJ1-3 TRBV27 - TGTGCCAGCAGTCTAGGGACAGGGGGCCCTGGAAACACCATATATTTT CASSLGTGGPGNTIYF
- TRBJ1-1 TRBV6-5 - TGTGCCAGCAGTCTTGTCCGGAACACTGAAGCTTTCTTT CASSLVRNTEAFF
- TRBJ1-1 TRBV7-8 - TGTGCCAGCAGGGGACACCGAGGGAACACTGAAGCTTTCTTT CASRGHRGNTEAFF